This entry describes one TCR beta chain. The data were obtained in a study of radiotherapy plus CTLA-4 blockade in lung cancer. Study background: Objective responses were observed in 15% to 20% of patients, and disease control was achieved by about 30%.

Germline values: CDR1 WSHSY, CDR2 SAAADI. V was shortened by 5 bases and J by 4 bases, with 9 bases between the two germline ends. The CDR3 is 13 residues long. Here immunoSEQ multiplex PCR was the method, and the copy in TCRdb shows in-frame clones only, minus some. Altogether 49,000 or so clones are present, around 77% being singletons, with the ten largest covering more than 6.5%. V usage is TRBV10-2 and J usage is TRBJ1-5; possible D gene TRBD1, 5 bases. The clonotype comes from a human donor with non-small cell lung cancer who had stable disease on radiotherapy plus ipilimumab. The sequenced sample was peripheral blood, obtained from a patient treated with radiotherapy plus ipilimumab. The CDR3 nucleotides read TGCGCCAGCAGTACTCAGGGAAATCAGCCCCAGCATTTT. It specifies CASSTQGNQPQHF.